What follows is one T cell receptor (beta chain) and its context. Libraries were prepared by immunoSEQ multiplex PCR; TCRdb keeps only in-frame clonotypes and omits some of them. Of roughly 350,000 clones in the sample, about 88% were seen once. The treatment denotes: around 19 received Ad26.COV2.S at low or high dose, single or two shots; five or six received placebo; per-sample allocation not given. Repertoires come from day 63 after the first vaccine or placebo injection. This sample is part of a study of Ad26.COV2.S vaccination and SARS-CoV-2 variants. CDR1 and CDR2 (germline): SGDLS, YYNGEE. The CDR3 runs to 14 residues. The V and J ends lost 4 bases and 12 bases respectively, with 19 bases between them.

This TCR derives from a person aged 18 to 59 who received the Ad26.COV2.S COVID-19 vaccine or a placebo. This chain links TRBV9 with TRBJ1-4, with unresolved D. The sample was peripheral blood, taken in a trial of Ad26.COV2.S vaccine versus placebo. As DNA, the CDR3 is TGTGCCAGCAGCCTGCAATTTGGGGATATAGAACTGTTTTTT. Amino acid sequence: CASSLQFGDIELFF.